Detailed here is one T cell receptor (beta chain). This sample was taken from a study of blood T cell repertoires in COVID-19. Per the authors' pipeline: Reference gene primer amplification in the assay estimated nucleated cell counts. TCRdb's copy holds only in-frame clones and misses some; the assay was immunoSEQ multiplex PCR. Clonal size and the V and J genes are those of that table, whereas D and trimming came from the DNA. The sample holds just over 150,000 clones, roughly nine tenths seen once. Sequencing used peripheral blood. The TCR comes from a woman in her 40s with acute or convalescent COVID-19.

The CDR3 sequence is CASSIRRDRGYEQYF. CDR3 sequence (DNA): TGTGCCAGCAGCATCCGGCGGGACAGGGGCTACGAGCAGTACTTC. The genes are TRBV21-1 and TRBJ2-7; the table assigns TRBD1, which was not confirmed against the DNA. TRBV21-1 represents a pseudogene. This CDR3 is 15 amino acids long.